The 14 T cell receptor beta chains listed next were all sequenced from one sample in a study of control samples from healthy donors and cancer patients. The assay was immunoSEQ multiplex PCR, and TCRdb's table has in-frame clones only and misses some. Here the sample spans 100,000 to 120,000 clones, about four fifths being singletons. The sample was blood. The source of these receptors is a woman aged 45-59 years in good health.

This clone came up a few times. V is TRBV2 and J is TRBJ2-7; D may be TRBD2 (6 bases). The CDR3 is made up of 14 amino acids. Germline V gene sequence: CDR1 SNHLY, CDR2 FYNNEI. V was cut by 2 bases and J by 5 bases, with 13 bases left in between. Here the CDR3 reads CASSEWRGRDEQYF. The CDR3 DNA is TGTGCCAGCAGTGAATGGAGGGGCCGGGACGAGCAGTACTTC.

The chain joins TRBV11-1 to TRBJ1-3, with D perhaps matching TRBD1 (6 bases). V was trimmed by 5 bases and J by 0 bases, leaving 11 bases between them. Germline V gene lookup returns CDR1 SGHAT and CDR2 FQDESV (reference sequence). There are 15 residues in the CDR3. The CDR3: CASSAGTSSGNTIYF. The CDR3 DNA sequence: TGTGCCAGCAGCGCGGGGACAAGCTCTGGAAACACCATATATTTT.

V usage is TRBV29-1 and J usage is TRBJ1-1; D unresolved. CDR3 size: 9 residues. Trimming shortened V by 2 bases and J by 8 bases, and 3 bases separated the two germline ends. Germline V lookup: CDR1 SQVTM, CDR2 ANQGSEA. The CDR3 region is CSVESEAFF. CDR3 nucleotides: TGCAGCGTTGAAAGCGAAGCTTTCTTT.

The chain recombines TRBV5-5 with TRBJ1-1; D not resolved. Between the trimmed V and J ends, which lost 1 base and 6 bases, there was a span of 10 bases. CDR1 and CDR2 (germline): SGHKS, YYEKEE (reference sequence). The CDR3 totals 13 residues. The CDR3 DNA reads TGTGCCAGCAGCTTGATGGGTGACGCTGAAGCTTTCTTT. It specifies CASSLMGDAEAFF.

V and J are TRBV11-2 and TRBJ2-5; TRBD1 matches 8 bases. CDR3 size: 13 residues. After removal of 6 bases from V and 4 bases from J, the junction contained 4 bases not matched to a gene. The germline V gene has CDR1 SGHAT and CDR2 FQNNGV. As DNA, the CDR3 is TGTGCCAGCAGATCGACAGGGGTAGAGACCCAGTACTTC. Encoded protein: CASRSTGVETQYF.

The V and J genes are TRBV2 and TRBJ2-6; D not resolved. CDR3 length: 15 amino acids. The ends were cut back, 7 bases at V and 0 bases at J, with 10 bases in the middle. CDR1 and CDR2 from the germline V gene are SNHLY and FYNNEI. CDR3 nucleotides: TGTGCCAGCACGGACCGTAACTCTGGGGCCAACGTCCTGACTTTC. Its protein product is CASTDRNSGANVLTF.

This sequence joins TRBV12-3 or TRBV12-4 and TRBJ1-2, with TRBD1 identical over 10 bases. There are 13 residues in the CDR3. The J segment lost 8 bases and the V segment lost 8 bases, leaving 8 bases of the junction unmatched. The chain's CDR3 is CASLDRGRYGYTF. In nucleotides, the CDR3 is TGTGCCAGCCTCGACAGGGGGCGGTACGGCTACACCTTC.

CDR3 residues: CASRPGAATNEKLFF. The DNA for the CDR3 is TGTGCCAGCAGACCCGGAGCAGCAACTAATGAAAAACTGTTTTTT. The chain combines TRBV5-4 with TRBJ1-4; no reliable D call. Germline assignment: CDR1 SGHNT and CDR2 YYREEE (reference sequence). CDR3 length equals 15 residues. V dropped 5 bases and J dropped 0 bases, with 11 bases sitting between them.

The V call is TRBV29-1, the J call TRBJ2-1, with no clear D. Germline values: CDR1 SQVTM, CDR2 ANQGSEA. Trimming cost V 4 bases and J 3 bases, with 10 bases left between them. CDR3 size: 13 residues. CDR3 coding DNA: TGCAGCGTTGCTCAGATTGACTACAATGAGCAGTTCTTC. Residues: CSVAQIDYNEQFF.

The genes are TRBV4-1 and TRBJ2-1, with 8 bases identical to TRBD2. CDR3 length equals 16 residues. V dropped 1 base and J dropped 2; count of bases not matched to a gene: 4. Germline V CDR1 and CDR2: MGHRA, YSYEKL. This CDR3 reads CASSQGTGLAYNEQFF. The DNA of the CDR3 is TGCGCCAGCAGCCAAGGAACGGGACTAGCCTACAATGAGCAGTTCTTC.

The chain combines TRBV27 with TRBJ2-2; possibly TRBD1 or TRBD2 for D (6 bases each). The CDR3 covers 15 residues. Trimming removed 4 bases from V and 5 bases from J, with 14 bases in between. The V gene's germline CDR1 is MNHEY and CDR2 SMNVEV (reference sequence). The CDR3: CASSSWGARTGELFF. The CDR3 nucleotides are TGTGCCAGCAGTTCCTGGGGGGCCAGGACCGGGGAGCTGTTTTTT.

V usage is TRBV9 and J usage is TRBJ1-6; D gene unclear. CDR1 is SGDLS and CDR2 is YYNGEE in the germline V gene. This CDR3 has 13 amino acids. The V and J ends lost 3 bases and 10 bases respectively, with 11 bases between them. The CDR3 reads CASSARENSPLHF. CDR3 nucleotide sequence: TGTGCCAGCAGCGCGCGGGAGAACTCACCCCTCCACTTT.

CDR3: CASSWEAKNIQYF. The CDR3, as DNA: TGTGCCAGCAGTTGGGAAGCCAAAAACATTCAGTACTTC. The rearrangement links TRBV6-6 to TRBJ2-4; D is undetermined. V lost 4 bases to trimming and J lost 0 bases, with 4 bases between them. The CDR3 length is 13 residues. CDR1 is MNHNY and CDR2 is SVGAGI in the germline V gene (reference sequence).

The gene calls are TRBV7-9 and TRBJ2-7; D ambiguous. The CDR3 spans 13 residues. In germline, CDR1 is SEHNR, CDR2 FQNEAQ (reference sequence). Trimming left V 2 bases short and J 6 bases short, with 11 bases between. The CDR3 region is CASSLKPHAEQYF. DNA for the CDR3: TGTGCCAGCAGCTTAAAACCACACGCCGAGCAGTACTTC.